Listed here is a single TCR beta chain. The data stem from a study of blood T cell repertoires in COVID-19. Study overall: The origin of the acute and convalescent COVID-19 samples was the United States, Italy and Spain. The cDNA or gDNA used as material had been derived from T cells, B-cell-depleted T cells, or PBMCs.

How the authors handled the data: It was from reference gene primer amplification that nucleated cell counts were estimated. Sequencing used immunoSEQ multiplex PCR; TCRdb keeps in-frame clones, though not all of them. The DNA was the basis for D and trimming; V, J and clone size are from that table. The data contain about 210,000 clones, just under 85% of them seen just once; the ten biggest clones take up 0.9% to 0.95%. The CDR3 is made up of 15 amino acids. CDR1 and CDR2 (germline): SGHVS, FNYEAQ. Trimming took 3 bases from V and 6 from J; bases not matched to a gene: 11. The specimen was peripheral blood. This rearrangement joins TRBV7-6 to TRBJ2-7; 7 positions agree with TRBD1. The sequence was collected from a man between 60 and 75 years old with COVID-19, enrolled during active disease. The CDR3 here is CASSFSETGLSEQYF. The CDR3 region has the DNA TGTGCCAGCAGCTTTTCGGAGACAGGGTTGTCCGAGCAGTACTTC.